Listed below are T cell receptor beta chains from one sample, sequenced in a study of CD4 T cells in relation to SARS-CoV-2 and coronaviruses. Their specific antigens are unknown. The method was immunoSEQ multiplex PCR; TCRdb's version includes in-frame clones alone and lacks a portion of them. The data hold about 20,000 clones, with around 80% observed a single time. The sequenced material came from CD4+ T cells from PBMCs, cultured in vitro. These receptors came from a human donor in good health. Each CDR3 is given with its conserved first and last residue. Each record gives: D gene, V gene, clone size, J gene, CDR3 protein, CDR3 DNA. A D gene is named only where the DNA matches it firmly. A row's size may be missing; if present it is once, few, many or a size class.

.,TRBV5-4,.,TRBJ1-5,CASSFWTGGSNQPQHF,TGTGCCAGCAGCTTCTGGACGGGTGGGAGCAATCAGCCCCAGCATTTT
.,TRBV12-3/TRBV12-4,.,TRBJ1-2,CASSLSQGGGYTF,TGTGCCAGCAGTTTATCTCAGGGCGGCGGCTACACCTTC
TRBD2,TRBV24-1,.,TRBJ2-1,CATSEGTSGIHNEQFF,TGTGCCACCAGTGAGGGGACTAGCGGGATACACAATGAGCAGTTCTTC
.,TRBV6-1,.,TRBJ1-2,CASSEGFTNYGYTF,TGTGCCAGCAGTGAAGGTTTCACTAACTATGGCTACACCTTC
TRBD1,TRBV10-3,.,TRBJ1-1,CAISGTGPNTEAFF,TGTGCCATCAGTGGGACAGGACCGAACACTGAAGCTTTCTTT
.,TRBV27,.,TRBJ2-5,CASSYTGYQETQYF,TGTGCCAGCAGTTATACAGGGTACCAAGAGACCCAGTACTTC
TRBD1,TRBV9,.,TRBJ2-7,CASGIGWGQSYEQYF,TGTGCCAGCGGAATTGGATGGGGACAGAGTTACGAGCAGTACTTC
.,TRBV11-3,.,TRBJ2-3,CASSPQLGPNTDTQYF,TGTGCCAGCAGCCCACAGCTGGGCCCAAACACAGATACGCAGTATTTT
TRBD1,TRBV9,.,TRBJ1-3,CASSSRTQGAGNTIYF,TGTGCCAGCAGCAGCCGTACTCAGGGGGCTGGAAACACCATATATTTT
.,TRBV19,.,TRBJ1-6,CASSGVSSNSPLHF,TGTGCCAGTAGCGGAGTGAGCAGCAATTCACCCCTCCACTTT
.,TRBV9,.,TRBJ2-3,CASSVDSADTQYF,TGTGCCAGCAGCGTAGATAGCGCAGATACGCAGTATTTT
.,TRBV7-6,.,TRBJ1-3,CASSLGGIGSLSGNTIYF,TGTGCCAGCAGCTTAGGAGGCATCGGCAGTTTATCTGGAAACACCATATATTTT
.,TRBV6-5,.,TRBJ1-1,CASRKWAGANTEAFF,TGTGCCAGCAGAAAATGGGCCGGTGCAAACACTGAAGCTTTCTTT
.,TRBV3-1/TRBV3-2,.,TRBJ2-7,CASSQDPGVLEQYF,TGTGCCAGCAGCCAAGATCCCGGTGTCCTCGAGCAGTACTTC
.,TRBV28,.,TRBJ1-5,CASTNDGTHQPQHF,TGTGCCAGCACTAACGACGGGACCCATCAGCCCCAGCATTTT
.,TRBV5-8,.,TRBJ1-2,CASSLRRNYGYTF,TGTGCCAGCAGCTTGCGCCGTAACTATGGCTACACCTTC
.,TRBV6-5,.,TRBJ1-5,CASSSIVQGQPQHF,TGTGCCAGCAGTTCCATAGTACAGGGACAGCCCCAGCATTTT
.,TRBV3-1/TRBV3-2,.,TRBJ2-3,CASSRKEDTQYF,TGTGCCAGCAGCCGTAAGGAAGATACGCAGTATTTT
TRBD1,TRBV14,.,TRBJ2-5,CASSQVSGGGETQYF,TGTGCCAGCAGCCAAGTTTCAGGGGGCGGCGAGACCCAGTACTTC
.,TRBV30,once,TRBJ2-3,CAWNWAITDTQYF,TGTGCCTGGAACTGGGCCATCACAGATACGCAGTATTTT
.,TRBV7-4,.,TRBJ2-4,CASSDIHGGGCSWTAKNIQYF,TGTGCCAGCAGCGATATTCATGGGGGGGGCTGCTCGTGGACGGCCAAAAACATTCAGTACTTC
.,TRBV3-1/TRBV3-2,.,TRBJ1-1,CASSLGRRLTPGGAFF,TGTGCCAGCAGCCTAGGCCGAAGACTCACCCCCGGGGGAGCTTTCTTT
.,TRBV13,few,TRBJ1-6,CASSPAGGGTNSPLHF,TGTGCCAGCAGCCCCGCCGGAGGGGGAACTAATTCACCCCTCCACTTT
.,TRBV5-4,.,TRBJ2-3,CASSASSTDTQYF,TGTGCCAGCAGCGCGTCTAGCACAGATACGCAGTATTTT
.,TRBV30,.,TRBJ2-7,CAWSVDEYEQYF,TGTGCCTGGAGTGTAGACGAATACGAGCAGTACTTC
.,TRBV6-5,.,TRBJ2-1,CASSLDYRLYNEQFF,TGTGCCAGCAGTCTGGACTATCGCCTGTACAATGAGCAGTTCTTC
TRBD1,TRBV10-3,.,TRBJ1-2,CAITRDPGQLYGYTF,TGTGCCATCACTAGAGACCCGGGACAGCTCTATGGCTACACCTTC
.,TRBV3-1/TRBV3-2,.,TRBJ1-1,CASSFLNTEAFF,TGTGCCAGCAGCTTCCTGAACACTGAAGCTTTCTTT
.,TRBV3-1/TRBV3-2,large,TRBJ2-1,CASRGLSYNEQFF,TGTGCCAGCCGTGGATTGTCCTACAATGAGCAGTTCTTC
.,TRBV12-5,.,TRBJ2-7,CASGLYTEQYF,TGTGCTAGTGGTCTTTACACCGAGCAGTACTTC
.,TRBV20-1,.,TRBJ2-4,CSASLGLLAKNIQYF,TGCAGTGCTAGTTTGGGGCTACTAGCCAAAAACATTCAGTACTTC
.,TRBV5-1,.,TRBJ2-2,CASRTGPLGAGSFF,TGCGCCAGCAGAACGGGTCCCTTGGGGGCAGGGTCGTTTTTT
TRBD1,TRBV6-1,.,TRBJ2-5,CASSDETGQETQYF,TGTGCCAGCAGTGACGAGACAGGGCAAGAGACCCAGTACTTC
TRBD1,TRBV11-3,.,TRBJ2-1,CASSPKTGGSYNEQFF,TGTGCCAGCAGCCCGAAGACAGGGGGCTCCTACAATGAGCAGTTCTTC
.,TRBV24-1,.,TRBJ1-5,CATSDLGQPQHF,TGTGCCACCAGTGATTTGGGTCAGCCCCAGCATTTT
TRBD1,TRBV6-5,.,TRBJ1-1,CASREEGRGATEAFF,TGTGCCAGCAGGGAGGAGGGCAGGGGGGCCACTGAAGCTTTCTTT
TRBD2,TRBV15,.,TRBJ2-5,CATSRVGGIETQYF,TGTGCCACCAGCAGAGTCGGGGGGATCGAGACCCAGTACTTC
.,TRBV28,.,TRBJ1-1,CASSLRRRNTEAFF,TGTGCCAGCAGTTTGAGAAGGAGGAACACTGAAGCTTTCTTT
.,TRBV3-1/TRBV3-2,few,TRBJ2-2,CASSRSDAGNTGELFF,TGTGCCAGCAGCCGTAGTGACGCGGGGAACACCGGGGAGCTGTTTTTT
.,TRBV12-5,.,TRBJ2-1,CASGVRRGLWNEQFF,TGTGCTAGTGGTGTCCGTCGGGGGCTGTGGAATGAGCAGTTCTTC
.,TRBV14,.,TRBJ2-1,CASSQVDLNEQFF,TGTGCCAGCAGCCAAGTCGATCTGAATGAGCAGTTCTTC
.,TRBV5-4,.,TRBJ1-5,CASSFQGSNQPQHF,TGTGCCAGCAGCTTCCAAGGGAGCAATCAGCCCCAGCATTTT
.,TRBV2,.,TRBJ2-1,CASILSGHGNNEQFF,TGTGCCAGCATTTTATCGGGCCATGGAAACAATGAGCAGTTCTTC
.,TRBV5-1,few,TRBJ1-1,CASSLEGERTEAFF,TGCGCCAGCAGCTTGGAAGGGGAAAGGACTGAAGCTTTCTTT
TRBD1,TRBV30,.,TRBJ2-3,CAWSVYGTGWSDTQYF,TGTGCCTGGAGTGTATACGGGACAGGGTGGTCAGATACGCAGTATTTT
TRBD1,TRBV30,once,TRBJ2-7,CAWNRDRADEQYF,TGTGCCTGGAACCGGGACAGGGCCGACGAGCAGTACTTC
.,TRBV5-8,.,TRBJ2-1,CASSLKGRSVYNEQFF,TGTGCCAGCAGCTTGAAGGGGCGGTCGGTCTACAATGAGCAGTTCTTC
TRBD2,TRBV24-1,.,TRBJ2-1,CATSDTGRTGGLAGNEQFF,TGTGCCACCAGTGATACTGGTCGAACGGGGGGACTAGCGGGGAATGAGCAGTTCTTC